The clone carrying this T cell receptor beta chain appeared many times. Antigen unknown. These data are taken from a study of read filtering for tumor transcriptome and immune sequencing. Across the whole study: DNase treatment preceded whole-transcriptome library preparation.

Overall study results and limits: IR-seq and RNA-seq agreed better without single-read clonotypes. RNA-seq captured clonotypes less deeply and reliably than IR-seq.

This library used roughly 430 ng RNA and molecular barcoded adaptors spanning alpha/delta and beta/gamma chains. TCRdb re-analysed the reads in MiXCR, keeping a single row per CDR3 protein. Among roughly 130,000 distinct CDR3 sequences listed, approximately 13% were seen once. Germline CDR1 GTSNPN, CDR2 SVGIG (reference sequence). The CDR3 is made up of 16 amino acids. V was clipped by 0 bases and J by 7 bases; unmatched bases: 11. At the time of active disease, bone marrow was collected from every patient. Sequenced input: a population of CD138-negative cells sorted from bone marrow. The rearrangement uses TRBV30 and TRBJ2-1, with 8 bases aligning to TRBD2. The source of this sequence is a donor over 35 with multiple myeloma. CDR3 loop: CAWSVRPGGPGNEQFF. As DNA, the CDR3 is TGTGCCTGGAGTGTACGACCGGGAGGGCCGGGGAATGAGCAGTTCTTC.